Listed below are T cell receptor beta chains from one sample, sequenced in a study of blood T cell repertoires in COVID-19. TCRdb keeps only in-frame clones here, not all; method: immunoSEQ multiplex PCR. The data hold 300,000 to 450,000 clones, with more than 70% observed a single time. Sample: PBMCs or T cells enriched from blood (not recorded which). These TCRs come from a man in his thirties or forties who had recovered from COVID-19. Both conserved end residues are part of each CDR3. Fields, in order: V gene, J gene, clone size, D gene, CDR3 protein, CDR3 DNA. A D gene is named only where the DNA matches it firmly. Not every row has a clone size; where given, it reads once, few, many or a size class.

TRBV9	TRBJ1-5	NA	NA	CASSLWGGTNQPQHF	TGTGCCAGCAGCCTCTGGGGGGGAACTAATCAGCCCCAGCATTTT
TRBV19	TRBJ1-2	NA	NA	CASSISRGDYGYTF	TGTGCCAGTAGTATCAGCCGGGGGGACTATGGCTACACCTTC
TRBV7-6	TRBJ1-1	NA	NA	CASSLAPGDTEAFF	TGTGCCAGCAGCTTAGCGCCCGGAGACACTGAAGCTTTCTTT
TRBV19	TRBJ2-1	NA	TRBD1	CASSIRTGDFYNEQFF	TGTGCCAGTAGTATAAGGACAGGGGATTTTTACAATGAGCAGTTCTTC
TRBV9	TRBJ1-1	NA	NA	CASSVVSGTEAFF	TGTGCCAGCAGCGTAGTGAGCGGTACTGAAGCTTTCTTT
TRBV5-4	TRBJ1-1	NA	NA	CASSLGPGAVSAFF	TGTGCCAGCAGCCTAGGGCCAGGGGCTGTTAGCGCTTTCTTT
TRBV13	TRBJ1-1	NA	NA	CASSLWGRGTTEAFF	TGTGCCAGCAGCTTATGGGGGCGGGGGACCACTGAAGCTTTCTTT
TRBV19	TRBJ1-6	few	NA	CASSLVHVDSPLHF	TGTGCCAGTAGCCTGGTACACGTTGATTCACCCCTCCACTTT
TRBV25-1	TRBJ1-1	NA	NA	CASSVGDTEAFF	TGTGCCAGCAGTGTAGGGGACACTGAAGCTTTCTTT
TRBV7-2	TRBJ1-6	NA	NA	CASSLVLDSPLHF	TGTGCCAGCAGCTTAGTTTTAGATTCACCCCTCCACTTT
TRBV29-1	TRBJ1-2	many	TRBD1	CSAQDRDYGYTF	TGCAGCGCGCAGGACAGGGACTATGGCTACACCTTC
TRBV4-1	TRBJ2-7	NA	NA	CASSQDKSGEQYF	TGCGCCAGCAGCCAAGATAAGAGCGGCGAGCAGTACTTC
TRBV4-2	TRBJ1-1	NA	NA	CASSQGQRSETMNTEAFF	TGTGCCAGCAGCCAAGGTCAGCGGTCGGAGACCATGAACACTGAAGCTTTCTTT
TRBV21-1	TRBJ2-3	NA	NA	CASSKAASGGGHTDTQYF	TGTGCCAGCAGCAAAGCGGCTAGCGGGGGGGGGCACACAGATACGCAGTATTTT
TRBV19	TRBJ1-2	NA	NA	CASSIASQGVYGYTF	TGTGCCAGTAGTATAGCCAGCCAGGGCGTCTATGGCTACACCTTC